The rows below give T cell receptor beta chains drawn from one sample of a study of neurological immune-mediated disorders. One entry per CDR3 protein results from TCRdb running MiXCR on the 5' RACE reads. The profile covers about 90,000 distinct CDR3 sequences, with around 13% appearing a single time and around 5% taken by the ten largest. Sequenced material: PBMCs. The receptors derive from a female donor with HTLV-1-associated myelopathy (HAM/TSP). The CDR3 runs from the conserved cysteine through the conserved F or W. The order of the fields is V gene, D gene, clone size, J gene, CDR3 protein, CDR3 DNA. D genes are given only for firm matches. Not all rows give a size; the values are once, few, many and, for expanded clones, a class.

V: TRBV2
D: -
size: many
J: TRBJ2-1
CDR3: CASSDLGPSYNEQFF
DNA: TGTGCCAGCAGTGATCTGGGCCCTTCCTACAATGAGCAGTTCTTC

V: TRBV4-1
D: -
size: many
J: TRBJ1-1
CDR3: CASSQDLTPDSEAFF
DNA: TGCGCCAGCAGCCAAGATTTGACACCCGATTCTGAAGCTTTCTTT

V: TRBV12-3/TRBV12-4
D: -
size: many
J: TRBJ1-5
CDR3: CASSLQGAQPQHF
DNA: TGTGCCAGCAGTTTACAGGGTGCTCAGCCCCAGCATTTT

V: TRBV5-6
D: -
size: many
J: TRBJ2-2
CDR3: CASSSGRTWDTGELFF
DNA: TGTGCCAGCAGCTCCGGACGGACCTGGGACACCGGGGAGCTGTTTTTT

V: TRBV28
D: -
size: many
J: TRBJ2-7
CDR3: CASTPPLKGLTGQYF
DNA: TGTGCCAGCACCCCCCCCCTGAAGGGTTTGACGGGGCAGTACTTC

V: TRBV12-3/TRBV12-4
D: TRBD1
size: many
J: TRBJ2-1
CDR3: CASSYGRQGAGNEQFF
DNA: TGTGCCAGCAGTTACGGTCGACAGGGGGCAGGGAATGAGCAGTTCTTC

V: TRBV6-1
D: -
size: many
J: TRBJ2-7
CDR3: CASSEAVRNEQYF
DNA: TGTGCCAGCAGTGAAGCAGTAAGGAACGAGCAGTACTTC

V: TRBV6-6
D: -
size: many
J: TRBJ2-7
CDR3: CASSYEGGRSYEQYF
DNA: TGTGCCAGCAGTTACGAGGGTGGCAGATCCTACGAGCAGTACTTC

V: TRBV6-5
D: -
size: many
J: TRBJ2-7
CDR3: CASSYQLSSYEQYF
DNA: TGTGCCAGCAGTTATCAGTTGAGCTCCTACGAGCAGTACTTC

V: TRBV10-3
D: -
size: many
J: TRBJ2-3
CDR3: CATHLRLDGTDTQYF
DNA: TGTGCCACTCATCTGAGGCTAGACGGTACAGATACGCAGTATTTT

V: TRBV5-1
D: -
size: many
J: TRBJ2-2
CDR3: CASSLVPIMGTGELFF
DNA: TGCGCCAGCAGCTTGGTCCCCATTATGGGCACCGGGGAGCTGTTTTTT

V: TRBV12-3/TRBV12-4
D: TRBD1
size: many
J: TRBJ1-2
CDR3: CASSWGQGSSGYTF
DNA: TGTGCCAGCAGTTGGGGACAGGGGAGCTCTGGCTACACCTTC

V: TRBV11-2
D: -
size: many
J: TRBJ1-4
CDR3: CASSSHGSMEKLFF
DNA: TGTGCCAGCAGCTCCCACGGGAGTATGGAAAAACTGTTTTTT

V: TRBV29-1
D: -
size: -
J: TRBJ2-3
CDR3: CSVGNGGATTQYF
DNA: TGCAGCGTTGGGAATGGGGGGGCAACTACGCAGTATTTT

V: TRBV12-5
D: TRBD1
size: few
J: TRBJ1-1
CDR3: CASGSGGMNTEAFF
DNA: TGTGCTAGTGGTTCAGGGGGGATGAACACTGAAGCTTTCTTT

V: TRBV20-1
D: TRBD2
size: -
J: TRBJ2-1
CDR3: CSALAGPYNEQFF
DNA: TGCAGTGCTTTAGCGGGGCCATACAATGAGCAGTTCTTC

V: TRBV5-1
D: TRBD1
size: few
J: TRBJ2-5
CDR3: CASSLGDRVRETQYF
DNA: TGCGCCAGCAGCCTAGGTGACAGGGTGAGGGAGACCCAGTACTTC

V: TRBV12-3/TRBV12-4
D: TRBD1
size: -
J: TRBJ2-1
CDR3: CASSPGTGRVDEQFF
DNA: TGTGCCAGCAGCCCCGGGACAGGGAGGGTCGATGAGCAGTTCTTC

V: TRBV6-1
D: TRBD2
size: -
J: TRBJ2-1
CDR3: CASVGGLAGERQFF
DNA: TGTGCCAGCGTGGGGGGACTAGCGGGGGAACGGCAGTTCTTC

V: TRBV27
D: TRBD1
size: many
J: TRBJ1-5
CDR3: CASRGGTGERPFDNQPQHF
DNA: TGTGCCAGCAGGGGGGGGACAGGGGAAAGACCATTCGACAATCAGCCCCAGCATTTT

V: TRBV20-1
D: TRBD1
size: many
J: TRBJ2-3
CDR3: CSATSPGQGLTDTQYF
DNA: TGCAGTGCTACTTCACCGGGACAGGGGCTAACAGATACGCAGTATTTT

V: TRBV5-1
D: TRBD2
size: -
J: TRBJ2-7
CDR3: CASSPGTSGGYYEQYF
DNA: TGCGCCAGCAGCCCGGGAACTAGCGGGGGGTACTACGAGCAGTACTTC

V: TRBV20-1
D: -
size: many
J: TRBJ1-4
CDR3: CSAREGHSEKLFF
DNA: TGCAGTGCTAGAGAGGGGCATAGTGAAAAACTGTTTTTT

V: TRBV28
D: TRBD1
size: many
J: TRBJ2-1
CDR3: CASSLTGTGIKDEQFF
DNA: TGTGCCAGCAGTCTGACCGGGACAGGGATTAAAGATGAGCAGTTCTTC

V: TRBV24-1
D: -
size: many
J: TRBJ2-6
CDR3: CATSDSGEGPGANVLTF
DNA: TGTGCCACCAGTGATTCAGGGGAGGGCCCCGGGGCCAACGTCCTGACTTTC

V: TRBV4-1
D: TRBD1
size: many
J: TRBJ2-2
CDR3: CASSPPMFGQGVPGELFF
DNA: TGCGCCAGCAGCCCTCCCATGTTCGGACAGGGAGTGCCCGGGGAGCTGTTTTTT

V: TRBV11-2
D: -
size: many
J: TRBJ2-1
CDR3: CASSFIRESDEQFF
DNA: TGTGCCAGCAGCTTCATCAGGGAAAGCGATGAGCAGTTCTTC

V: TRBV29-1
D: -
size: many
J: TRBJ1-1
CDR3: CSVEEGTAEAFF
DNA: TGCAGCGTTGAAGAGGGGACGGCTGAAGCTTTCTTT

V: TRBV5-1
D: TRBD1
size: many
J: TRBJ1-2
CDR3: CASSLQGADYGYTF
DNA: TGCGCCAGCAGCTTACAGGGGGCCGACTATGGCTACACCTTC

V: TRBV7-9
D: TRBD1
size: many
J: TRBJ2-2
CDR3: CASSPGQGASNTGELFF
DNA: TGTGCCAGCAGCCCGGGACAGGGCGCCTCGAACACCGGGGAGCTGTTTTTT

V: TRBV5-1
D: TRBD2
size: many
J: TRBJ2-1
CDR3: CASSPSPGLARSPIYNEQFF
DNA: TGCGCCAGCAGCCCTAGTCCGGGACTAGCGCGGAGCCCAATCTACAATGAGCAGTTCTTC

V: TRBV10-3
D: -
size: -
J: TRBJ1-6
CDR3: CAISAVGQNSPLHF
DNA: TGTGCCATCAGTGCCGTCGGACAGAATTCACCCCTCCACTTT

V: TRBV6-2/TRBV6-3
D: TRBD1
size: -
J: TRBJ1-1
CDR3: CASRRGQGAFF
DNA: TGTGCCAGTCGAAGGGGACAGGGGGCTTTCTTT

V: TRBV20-1
D: -
size: many
J: TRBJ1-3
CDR3: CSAAGLRNTIYF
DNA: TGCAGTGCTGCGGGCCTACGGAACACCATATATTTT

V: TRBV18
D: TRBD1
size: many
J: TRBJ1-4
CDR3: CASSPPGGEEREKLFF
DNA: TGTGCCAGCTCACCTCCAGGGGGCGAGGAGAGGGAAAAACTGTTTTTT

V: TRBV5-1
D: -
size: -
J: TRBJ2-7
CDR3: CASSFISGANEQYF
DNA: TGCGCCAGCAGCTTCATATCAGGGGCCAACGAGCAGTACTTC

V: TRBV7-9
D: -
size: many
J: TRBJ2-6
CDR3: CASSLRADNVLTF
DNA: TGTGCCAGCAGCTTACGCGCGGACAACGTCCTGACTTTC

V: TRBV5-1
D: -
size: many
J: TRBJ2-3
CDR3: CASSFWGRDTQYF
DNA: TGCGCCAGCAGCTTCTGGGGCAGGGATACGCAGTATTTT

V: TRBV28
D: TRBD2
size: many
J: TRBJ2-1
CDR3: CASSLGALAGGRIYNEQFF
DNA: TGTGCCAGCAGTTTAGGGGCCCTAGCGGGGGGACGAATCTACAATGAGCAGTTCTTC

V: TRBV4-1
D: TRBD2
size: -
J: TRBJ2-6
CDR3: CASSQLAGSNVLTF
DNA: TGCGCCAGCAGCCAACTAGCGGGGTCCAACGTCCTGACTTTC

V: TRBV11-3
D: TRBD2
size: many
J: TRBJ2-3
CDR3: CASSAGGGGSTDTQYF
DNA: TGTGCCAGCAGCGCAGGCGGCGGGGGAAGCACAGATACGCAGTATTTT

V: TRBV10-3
D: -
size: many
J: TRBJ2-5
CDR3: CAIRLGGGETQYF
DNA: TGTGCCATCAGGCTCGGGGGTGGTGAGACCCAGTACTTC

V: TRBV27
D: -
size: many
J: TRBJ2-7
CDR3: CASSFGGGYEQYF
DNA: TGTGCCAGCAGTTTTGGGGGCGGCTACGAGCAGTACTTC

V: TRBV2
D: -
size: many
J: TRBJ2-1
CDR3: CASRLIAEQFF
DNA: TGTGCCAGCAGACTCATAGCTGAGCAGTTCTTC

V: TRBV5-5
D: -
size: many
J: TRBJ2-2
CDR3: CASSPSARLSTGELFF
DNA: TGTGCCAGCAGCCCTTCTGCTAGACTTTCCACCGGGGAGCTGTTTTTT

V: TRBV9
D: -
size: few
J: TRBJ1-1
CDR3: CASSGLTANTEAFF
DNA: TGTGCCAGCAGCGGATTGACAGCGAACACTGAAGCTTTCTTT

V: TRBV20-1
D: -
size: many
J: TRBJ2-4
CDR3: CSADRTSMVRNIQYF
DNA: TGCAGTGCTGATAGGACATCGATGGTGAGAAACATTCAGTACTTC

V: TRBV6-1
D: -
size: many
J: TRBJ2-1
CDR3: CASSGTVYNEQFF
DNA: TGTGCCAGCAGTGGGACGGTTTACAATGAGCAGTTCTTC

V: TRBV20-1
D: -
size: many
J: TRBJ2-1
CDR3: CNRTVEINEQFF
DNA: TGCAATCGGACAGTAGAAATAAATGAGCAGTTCTTC

V: TRBV28
D: -
size: -
J: TRBJ2-1
CDR3: CATRGGALSSYNEQFF
DNA: TGTGCCACCAGGGGGGGGGCTCTAAGCTCCTACAATGAGCAGTTCTTC

V: TRBV15
D: -
size: many
J: TRBJ1-4
CDR3: CATSRAPWGRNEKLFF
DNA: TGTGCCACCAGCAGAGCTCCCTGGGGTCGTAATGAAAAACTGTTTTTT

V: TRBV5-1
D: TRBD2
size: many
J: TRBJ2-3
CDR3: CASSVSGTSGDTQYF
DNA: TGCGCCAGCAGCGTCTCCGGGACTAGCGGGGATACGCAGTATTTT

V: TRBV5-6
D: -
size: many
J: TRBJ1-1
CDR3: CASSRGRDTEAFF
DNA: TGTGCCAGCAGCCGCGGGCGGGACACTGAAGCTTTCTTT

V: TRBV5-1
D: -
size: many
J: TRBJ2-3
CDR3: CASSLERTKNTDTQYF
DNA: TGCGCCAGCAGCTTGGAGAGGACCAAAAACACAGATACGCAGTATTTT

V: TRBV2
D: -
size: many
J: TRBJ2-7
CDR3: CASTQYYEQYF
DNA: TGTGCCAGCACGCAATACTACGAGCAGTACTTC